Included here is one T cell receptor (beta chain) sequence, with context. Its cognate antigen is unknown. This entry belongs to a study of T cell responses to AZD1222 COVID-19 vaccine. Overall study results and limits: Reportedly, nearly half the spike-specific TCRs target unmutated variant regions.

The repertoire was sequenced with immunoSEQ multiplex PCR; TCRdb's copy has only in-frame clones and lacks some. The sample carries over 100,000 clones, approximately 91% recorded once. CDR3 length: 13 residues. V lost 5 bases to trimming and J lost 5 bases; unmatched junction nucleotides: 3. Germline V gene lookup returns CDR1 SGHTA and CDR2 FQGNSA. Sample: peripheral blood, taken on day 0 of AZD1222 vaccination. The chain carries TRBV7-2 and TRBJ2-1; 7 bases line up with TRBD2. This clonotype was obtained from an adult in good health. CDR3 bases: TGTGCCAGCAGCATGGGGACTAACAATGAGCAGTTCTTC. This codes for CASSMGTNNEQFF.